This T cell receptor beta chain was found in a study of quantifying T cell responses using KT2 cells (dated by TCRdb to the late 2010s). As for the study more broadly: RNA was DNase-treated and reverse transcribed with TCR alpha and beta constant-region primers, mostly using SuperScript III. Under optimum conditions, the efficiency of the T4 ligation step was estimated to be more than 10%. To prevent over-amplification, PCR2 was performed as a SYBR Green qPCR and halted at a predetermined fluorescence threshold.

The library was built by means of UMI-ligation and nested PCR. Using T4 RNA ligase 1, a single-stranded oligonucleotide bearing the Illumina SP2 sequence plus a UMI was ligated onto the 3' end of the cDNA. PCR1 ran approximately 4 cycles (98°C 15 s, 69°C 30 s, 72°C 40 s); the beta primer was an equimolar mix of RC1.1 and RC1.2 covering TRBC1 and TRBC2. From PCR2 onward, TCR alpha and beta chains were processed separately, and sample indices and Illumina adaptors were added. Placed after an 8-base spacer, the UMI was made up of 12 random nucleotides arranged as two hexamers with a spacer between them. Sequencing was done on an Illumina MiSeq using v2 2x251 paired-end chemistry, usually with around 12 samples per run. PhiX DNA at roughly 4.5-7% was added to each sequencing library to increase diversity. Per the source publication's procedure: The raw reads were converted into FASTQ with bcl2fastq and then demultiplexed by dual indices with Demultiplexor. V and J genes were assigned by Decombinator through tag matching that permitted a single base-pair mismatch. Collapsinator used UMIs to correct both sequencing errors and frequency errors arising from PCR heterogeneity. Decombinator identifiers were converted to nucleotide sequence by CDR3Translator, the sequences were translated to amino acids, and CDR3 was extracted using C- and N-terminal motifs. Each distinct KT2 TCR was counted as a cluster of KT2 sequences sharing one unique molecular identifier. TCRdb reanalyzed the raw reads on its own, using fastp at Q25 for trimming and MiXCR for clone calling, and kept in-frame beta chains. All rows with the same CDR3 protein become a single entry with the most common DNA and genes. The V and J calls follow TCRdb's processing rather than the paper's. This sample lists roughly 38,000 distinct CDR3 sequences; approximately 17% were detected once. Roughly 44% of the sample is in the top ten clones.

The germline V gene yields MDHEN for CDR1 and SYDVKM for CDR2. The CDR3 measures 18 amino acids from cysteine to phenylalanine. CDR3 DNA only is kept here, 54 bases in frame from base 1. Compared with germline, V lacks 6 bases and J lacks 1 base; bases without a gene match: 18. What the study reported, not specific to this receptor: KT2 sequences were still detected at the lowest spike-in tested, roughly one KT2 cell per 100,000 PBMC. At very high KT2 spike-in numbers, detection of KT2 sequences reached saturation. The study did not include a side-by-side comparison of this pipeline with other TCR sequencing techniques. A linear scaling of KT2 alpha and beta sequence counts with input KT2 cell number was observed over several orders of magnitude.

To test the sensitivity and accuracy of the pipeline, known numbers of KT2, a T cell clone whose TCR had already been sequenced, were spiked into unfractionated PBMC. KT2 cells were mixed with a fixed number of PBMC to create a range of KT2-to-PBMC ratios. In the case of this clonotype: There is no known antigen for this receptor. No much larger clone exists at a distance of one base, and base qualities are not known.

The rearrangement combines TRBV28 with TRBJ2-7, with 7 bases matching TRBD2. The sequencing input was PBMCs spiked with cells of the T cell clone KT2. The receptor's source is a human donor. The CDR3 in this case is CASRFRKFTGGRSYEQYF. The bases are TGTGCCAGCAGATTCCGAAAGTTCACGGGAGGAAGGTCCTACGAGCAGTACTTC.